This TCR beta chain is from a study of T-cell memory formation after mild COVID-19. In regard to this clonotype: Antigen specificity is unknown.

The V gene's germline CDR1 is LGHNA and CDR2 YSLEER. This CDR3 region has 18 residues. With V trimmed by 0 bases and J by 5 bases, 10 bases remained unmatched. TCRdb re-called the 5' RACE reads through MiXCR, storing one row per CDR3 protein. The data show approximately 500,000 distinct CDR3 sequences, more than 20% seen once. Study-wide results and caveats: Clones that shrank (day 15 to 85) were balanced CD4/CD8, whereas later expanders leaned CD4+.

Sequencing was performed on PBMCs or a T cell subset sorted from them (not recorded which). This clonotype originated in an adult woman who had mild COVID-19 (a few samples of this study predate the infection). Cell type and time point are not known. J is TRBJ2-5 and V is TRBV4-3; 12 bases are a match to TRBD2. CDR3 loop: CASSQDLGGLAGGETQYF. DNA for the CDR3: TGCGCCAGCAGCCAAGATTTGGGGGGACTAGCGGGCGGCGAGACCCAGTACTTC.